This entry lists 15 T cell receptor beta chains sequenced from one sample in a study of OX40 agonist ivuxolimab in advanced cancers. Generated by immunoSEQ multiplex PCR, the TCRdb table keeps only in-frame clones and is missing some. Among 50,000 to 60,000 clones listed, 70% to 85% were seen once. The material sequenced was CD4+ or CD8+ T cells sorted from blood, taken in a trial of the OX40 agonist ivuxolimab. These receptors were taken from an adult with an advanced solid tumor such as melanoma, head and neck, liver or kidney cancer.

The sample holds one count of this clone. V gene TRBV7-9 combines with J gene TRBJ2-1, with D possibly TRBD2 on 5 matching bases. V lost 5 bases, J lost 4 bases, and 15 bases lay in between. The germline CDR1 and CDR2 sequences are SEHNR and FQNEAQ (reference sequence). The CDR3 is 15 amino acids. This chain's CDR3 is CASSKSGGSYNEQFF. As DNA, the CDR3 is TGTGCCAGCAGCAAAAGCGGTGGATCGTACAATGAGCAGTTCTTC.

The V gene is TRBV11-3, the J gene TRBJ2-7; D not resolved. The CDR3 has 15 amino acids. Deletions cut 0 bases from V and 6 bases from J, with 15 bases between. Germline lookup yields CDR1 SGHNT and CDR2 YENEEA. The CDR3 sequence is CASSLEGTLAGEQYF. The CDR3 nucleotides are TGTGCCAGCAGCTTAGAAGGCACGCTTGCCGGCGAGCAGTACTTC.

V is TRBV2 and J is TRBJ2-7, with 7 positions matching TRBD2. Germline V lookup: CDR1 SNHLY, CDR2 FYNNEI. The CDR3 is 13 residues long. The junction had 10 bases not matched to a gene; V was cut back by 11 bases and J by 3 bases. CDR3 nucleotides: TGTGCCTTGGGGAGGGAGGGCCTCTACGAGCAGTACTTC. It specifies CALGREGLYEQYF.

This clone was seen a single time. The V call is TRBV13, the J call TRBJ1-1; D is unresolved. V was clipped by 2 bases and J by 2 bases, with 15 bases between them. The CDR3 totals 16 residues. Germline loops: CDR1 PRHDT, CDR2 FYEKMQ (reference sequence). Here the CDR3 reads CASSLYQLAANTEAFF. CDR3 DNA: TGTGCCAGCAGCTTATATCAGCTGGCGGCTAACACTGAAGCTTTCTTT.

Here the CDR3 DNA reads TGTGCCAGTAGTGCCGGGACCCAGGTCCAGAAACTGTTTTTT. It is translated as CASSAGTQVQKLFF. J is TRBJ1-4 and V is TRBV19; a weak D match, TRBD1 (5 bases). CDR3 length: 14 residues. Germline V lookup: CDR1 LNHDA, CDR2 SQIVND (reference sequence). The V end was cut by 5 bases, the J end by 11 bases, with 18 bases between.

The chain combines TRBV11-1 with TRBJ2-5, with 8 bases that match TRBD1. The CDR3 has 12 residues. The V and J ends lost 7 bases and 7 bases, in that order; junction bases with no gene match: 5. Germline V gene data show CDR1 as SGHAT and CDR2 as FQDESV (reference sequence). CDR3: CASTDRDGTQYF. CDR3 nucleotides: TGTGCCAGCACGGACAGGGACGGGACCCAGTACTTC.

This chain uses TRBV7-2 with TRBJ2-3; D not certain. Per germline, CDR1 SGHTA and CDR2 FQGNSA. The ends were cut back, 4 bases at V and 4 bases at J, with 3 bases in the middle. This CDR3 has 11 residues. The CDR3 sequence is CASSSSDTQYF. CDR3 sequence (DNA): TGTGCCAGCAGCTCGTCAGATACGCAGTATTTT.

The chain combines TRBV6-1 with TRBJ1-4; no reliable D call. There are 12 residues in the CDR3. CDR1 is MNHNS and CDR2 is SASEGT in the germline V gene. V dropped 7 bases and J dropped 8 bases, with 11 bases sitting between them. Here the CDR3 DNA reads TGTGCCAGCAATGCGGGAGGCGAAAAACTGTTTTTT. It translates to CASNAGGEKLFF.

V is TRBV11-3 and J is TRBJ1-2, with a possible D match to TRBD1 (6 bases). CDR1 is SGHNT and CDR2 is YENEEA in the germline V gene. This CDR3 has 14 amino acids. Trimming took off 2 bases at V and 6 bases at J, with 13 bases between the two ends. CDR3 coding DNA: TGTGCCAGCAGCTTATCACAGGGTCACGATGGCTACACCTTC. Protein sequence: CASSLSQGHDGYTF.

The genes are TRBV5-6 and TRBJ1-4, with 10 bases aligning to TRBD1. Germline CDR1 is SGHDT and CDR2 is YYEEEE. V dropped 4 bases and J dropped 7; count of bases not matched to a gene: 7. The CDR3 has 15 residues. In DNA, the CDR3 is TGTGCCAGCAGCAGACAGGGGGCGCGGGTTGAAAAACTGTTTTTT. Its translation is CASSRQGARVEKLFF.

This chain uses TRBV5-6 with TRBJ2-7; D may be TRBD1 (6 bases). This CDR3 region has 14 residues. Trimming removed 4 bases from V and 1 base from J, with 12 bases in between. CDR1 and CDR2 from the germline V gene are SGHDT and YYEEEE. CDR3 sequence reads: CASSGWGQSYEQYF. The CDR3, as DNA: TGTGCCAGCAGCGGATGGGGACAATCCTACGAGCAGTACTTC.

This chain links TRBV7-9 with TRBJ2-7; no firm D call. CDR3 length: 12 residues. Trimming stripped 5 bases from V and 7 bases from J, with 12 bases between. Looked up from germline, CDR1 is SEHNR and CDR2 is FQNEAQ (reference sequence). The CDR3 DNA reads as TGTGCCAGCAGCCCCCCTGGCCGGGAGCAGTACTTC. Translating gives CASSPPGREQYF.

Here the CDR3 reads CSVAGGANYGYTF. The CDR3 coding sequence is TGCAGCGTTGCGGGGGGAGCTAACTATGGCTACACCTTC. The chain is built from TRBV29-1 and TRBJ1-2; weak D call: TRBD1 (5 bases). V lost 4 bases and J lost 0, with 9 bases in between. Germline assignment: CDR1 SQVTM and CDR2 ANQGSEA. The CDR3 has 13 amino acids.

This sequence joins TRBV7-9 and TRBJ1-1; no reliable D call. The V and J ends lost 3 bases and 2 bases respectively, with 10 bases between them. The germline CDR1 and CDR2 sequences are SEHNR and FQNEAQ (reference sequence). This CDR3 has 14 residues. CDR3 residues: CASSFGGGNTEAFF. The CDR3 DNA reads as TGTGCCAGCAGCTTTGGAGGCGGCAACACTGAAGCTTTCTTT. The whole variable domain, remainder taken from reference TRBV7-9 and TRBJ1-1, is DTGVSQNPRHKITKRGQNVTFRCDPISEHNRLYWYRQTLGQGPEFLTYFQNEAQLEKSRLLSDRFSAERPKGSFSTLEIQRTEQGDSAMYLCASSFGGGNTEAFFGQGTRLTVV.

The chain joins TRBV5-1 to TRBJ2-7; D is unclear. There are 15 residues in the CDR3. CDR1 is SGHRS and CDR2 is YFSETQ in the germline V gene. Trimming removed 2 bases from V and 0 bases from J, with 12 bases in between. The CDR3 coding sequence is TGCGCCAGCAGCTTCCTCGCGTCGAGCTCCTACGAGCAGTACTTC. The encoded protein is CASSFLASSSYEQYF.